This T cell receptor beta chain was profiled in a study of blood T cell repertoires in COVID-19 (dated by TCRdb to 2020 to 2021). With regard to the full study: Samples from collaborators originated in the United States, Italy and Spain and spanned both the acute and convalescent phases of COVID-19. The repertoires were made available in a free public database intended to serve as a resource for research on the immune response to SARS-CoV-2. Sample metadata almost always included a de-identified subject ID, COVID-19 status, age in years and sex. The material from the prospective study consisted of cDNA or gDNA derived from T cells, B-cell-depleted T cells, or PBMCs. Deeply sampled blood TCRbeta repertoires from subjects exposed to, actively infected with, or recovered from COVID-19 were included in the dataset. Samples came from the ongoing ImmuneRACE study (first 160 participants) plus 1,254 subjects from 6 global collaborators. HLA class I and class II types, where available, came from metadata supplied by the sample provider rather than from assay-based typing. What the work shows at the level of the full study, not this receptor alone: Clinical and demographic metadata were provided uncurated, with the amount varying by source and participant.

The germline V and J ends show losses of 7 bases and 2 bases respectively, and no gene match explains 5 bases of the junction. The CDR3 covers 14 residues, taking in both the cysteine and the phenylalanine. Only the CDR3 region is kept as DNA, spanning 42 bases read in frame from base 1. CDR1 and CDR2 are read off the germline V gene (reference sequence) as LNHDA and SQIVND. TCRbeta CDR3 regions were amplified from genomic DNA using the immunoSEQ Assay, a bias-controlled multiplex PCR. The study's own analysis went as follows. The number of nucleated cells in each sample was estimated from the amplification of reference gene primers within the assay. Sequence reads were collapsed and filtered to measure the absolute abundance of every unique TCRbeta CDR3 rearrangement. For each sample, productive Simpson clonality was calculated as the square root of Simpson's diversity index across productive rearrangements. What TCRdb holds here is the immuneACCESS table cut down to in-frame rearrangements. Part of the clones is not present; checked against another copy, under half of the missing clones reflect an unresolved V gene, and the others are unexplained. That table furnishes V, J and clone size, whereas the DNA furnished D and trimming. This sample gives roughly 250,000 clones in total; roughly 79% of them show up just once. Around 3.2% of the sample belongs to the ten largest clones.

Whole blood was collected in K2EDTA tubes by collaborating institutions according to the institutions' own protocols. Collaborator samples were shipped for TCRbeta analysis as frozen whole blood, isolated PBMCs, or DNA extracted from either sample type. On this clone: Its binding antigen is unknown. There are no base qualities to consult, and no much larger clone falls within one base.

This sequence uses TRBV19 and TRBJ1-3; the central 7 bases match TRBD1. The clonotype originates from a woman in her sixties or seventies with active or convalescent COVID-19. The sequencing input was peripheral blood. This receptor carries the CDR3 CASTQTGAGNTIYF. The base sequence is TGTGCCAGTACTCAAACAGGGGCTGGAAACACCATATATTTT. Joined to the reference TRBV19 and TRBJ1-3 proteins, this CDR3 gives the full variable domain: DGGITQSPKYLFRKEGQNVTLSCEQNLNHDAMYWYRQDPGQGLRLIYYSQIVNDFQKGDIAEGYSVSREKKESFPLTVTSAQKNPTAFYLCASTQTGAGNTIYFGEGSWLTVV.